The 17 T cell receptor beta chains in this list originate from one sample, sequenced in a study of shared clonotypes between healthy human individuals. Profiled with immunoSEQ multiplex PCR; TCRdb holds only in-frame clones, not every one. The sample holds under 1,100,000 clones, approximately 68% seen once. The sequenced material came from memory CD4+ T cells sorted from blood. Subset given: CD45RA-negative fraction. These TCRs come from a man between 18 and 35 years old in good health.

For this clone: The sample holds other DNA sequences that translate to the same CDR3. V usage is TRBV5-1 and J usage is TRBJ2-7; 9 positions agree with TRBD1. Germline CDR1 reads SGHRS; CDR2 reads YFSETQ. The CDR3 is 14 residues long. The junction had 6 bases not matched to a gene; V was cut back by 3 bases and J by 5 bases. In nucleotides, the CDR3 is TGCGCCAGCAGCTGGGGACAGGGAAGTCACGAGCAGTACTTC. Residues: CASSWGQGSHEQYF.

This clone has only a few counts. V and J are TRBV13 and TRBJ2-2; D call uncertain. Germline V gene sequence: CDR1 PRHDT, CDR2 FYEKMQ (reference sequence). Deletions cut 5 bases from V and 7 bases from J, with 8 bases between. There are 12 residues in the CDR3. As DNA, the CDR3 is TGTGCCAGCAGCCAAATGAGCGGGGAGCTGTTTTTT. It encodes CASSQMSGELFF.

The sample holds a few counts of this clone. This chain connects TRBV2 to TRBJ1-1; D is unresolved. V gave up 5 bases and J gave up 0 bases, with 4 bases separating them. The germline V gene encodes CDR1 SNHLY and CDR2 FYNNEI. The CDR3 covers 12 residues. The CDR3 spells CASSLMNTEAFF. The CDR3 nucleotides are TGTGCCAGCAGTTTAATGAACACTGAAGCTTTCTTT.

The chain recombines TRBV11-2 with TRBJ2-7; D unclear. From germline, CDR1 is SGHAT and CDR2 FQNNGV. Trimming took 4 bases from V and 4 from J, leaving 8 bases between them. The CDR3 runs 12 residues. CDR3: CASSYWGYEQYF. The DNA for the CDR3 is TGTGCCAGCAGCTATTGGGGTTACGAGCAGTACTTC. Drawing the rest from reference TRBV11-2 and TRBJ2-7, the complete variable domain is EAGVAQSPRYKIIEKRQSVAFWCNPISGHATLYWYQQILGQGPKLLIQFQNNGVVDDSQLPKDRFSAERLKGVDSTLKIQPAKLEDSAVYLCASSYWGYEQYFGPGTRLTVT.

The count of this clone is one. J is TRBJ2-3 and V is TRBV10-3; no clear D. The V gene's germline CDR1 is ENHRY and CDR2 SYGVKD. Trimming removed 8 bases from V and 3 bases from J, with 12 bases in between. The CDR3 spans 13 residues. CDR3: CAIRNLGTDTQYF. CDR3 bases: TGTGCCATCCGGAACCTTGGGACAGATACGCAGTATTTT.

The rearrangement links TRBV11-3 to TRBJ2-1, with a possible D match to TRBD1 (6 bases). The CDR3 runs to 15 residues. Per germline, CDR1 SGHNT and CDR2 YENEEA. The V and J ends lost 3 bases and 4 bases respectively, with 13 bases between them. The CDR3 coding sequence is TGTGCCAGCAGCTTGGACAGCCTTAGGTACAATGAGCAGTTCTTC. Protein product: CASSLDSLRYNEQFF.

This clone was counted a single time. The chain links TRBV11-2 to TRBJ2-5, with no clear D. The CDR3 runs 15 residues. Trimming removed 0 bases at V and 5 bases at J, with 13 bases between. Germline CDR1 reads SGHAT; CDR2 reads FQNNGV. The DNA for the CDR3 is TGTGCCAGCAGCTTAGAGCCCCTAGTCGCCGAGACCCAGTACTTC. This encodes CASSLEPLVAETQYF.

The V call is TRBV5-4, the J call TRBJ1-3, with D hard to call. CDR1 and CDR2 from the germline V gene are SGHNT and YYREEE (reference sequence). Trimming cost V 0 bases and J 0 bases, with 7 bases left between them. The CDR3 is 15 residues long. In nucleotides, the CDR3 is TGTGCCAGCAGCTTGGACGGTATCTCTGGAAACACCATATATTTT. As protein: CASSLDGISGNTIYF.

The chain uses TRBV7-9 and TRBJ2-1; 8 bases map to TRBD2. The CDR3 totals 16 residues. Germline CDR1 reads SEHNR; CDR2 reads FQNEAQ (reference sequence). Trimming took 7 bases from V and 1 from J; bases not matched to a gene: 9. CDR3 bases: TGTGCCAGCATGGAGTTGCGGGGGGCGTCCTACAATGAGCAGTTCTTC. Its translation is CASMELRGASYNEQFF.

The CDR3 here is CASSRQGDWGAFF. CDR3 nucleotide sequence: TGTGCCAGCTCACGGCAAGGTGACTGGGGGGCTTTCTTT. The chain couples TRBV18 to TRBJ1-1; TRBD1 is a possible D gene (5 bases). The CDR3 loop spans 13 amino acids. Germline loops: CDR1 KGHSH, CDR2 LQKENI. V was cut by 4 bases and J by 11 bases, with 17 bases left in between.

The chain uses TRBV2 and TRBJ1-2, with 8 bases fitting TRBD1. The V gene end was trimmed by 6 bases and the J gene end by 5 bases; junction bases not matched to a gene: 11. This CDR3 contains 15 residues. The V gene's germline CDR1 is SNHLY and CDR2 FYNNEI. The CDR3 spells CASRNGQGGTYGYTF. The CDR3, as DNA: TGTGCCAGCAGAAACGGACAGGGTGGCACTTATGGCTACACCTTC.

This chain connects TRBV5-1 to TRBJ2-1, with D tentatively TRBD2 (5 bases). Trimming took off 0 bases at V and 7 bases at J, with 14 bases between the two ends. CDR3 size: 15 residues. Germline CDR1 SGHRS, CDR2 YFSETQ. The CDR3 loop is CASSLGGPVTNEQFF. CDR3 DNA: TGCGCCAGCAGCTTGGGAGGGCCGGTAACGAATGAGCAGTTCTTC.

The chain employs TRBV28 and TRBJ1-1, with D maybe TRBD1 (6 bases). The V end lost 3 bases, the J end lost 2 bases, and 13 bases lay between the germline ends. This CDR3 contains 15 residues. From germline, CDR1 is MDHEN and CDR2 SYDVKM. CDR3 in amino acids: CASSLAGAGNTEAFF. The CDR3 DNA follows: TGTGCCAGCAGTTTGGCAGGGGCAGGCAACACTGAAGCTTTCTTT.

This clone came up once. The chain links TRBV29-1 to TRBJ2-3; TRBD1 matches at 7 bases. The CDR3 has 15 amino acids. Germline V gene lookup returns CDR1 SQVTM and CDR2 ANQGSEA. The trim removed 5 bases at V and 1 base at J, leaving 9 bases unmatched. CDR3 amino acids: CSVPAGQGGTDTQYF. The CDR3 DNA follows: TGCAGCGTTCCCGCAGGGCAGGGGGGCACAGATACGCAGTATTTT.

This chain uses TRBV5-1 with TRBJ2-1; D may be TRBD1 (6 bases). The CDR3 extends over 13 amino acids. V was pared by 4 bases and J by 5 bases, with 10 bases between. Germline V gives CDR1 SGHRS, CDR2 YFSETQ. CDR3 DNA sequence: TGCGCCAGCAGCCCGGACAGTAACAATGAGCAGTTCTTC. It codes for CASSPDSNNEQFF.

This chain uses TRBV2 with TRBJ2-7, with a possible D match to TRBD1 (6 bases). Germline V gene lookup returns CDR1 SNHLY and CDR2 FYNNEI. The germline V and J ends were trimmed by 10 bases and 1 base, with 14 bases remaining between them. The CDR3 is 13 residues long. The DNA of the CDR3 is TGTGCCACCAAATATACAGGGTCCTACGAGCAGTACTTC. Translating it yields CATKYTGSYEQYF.

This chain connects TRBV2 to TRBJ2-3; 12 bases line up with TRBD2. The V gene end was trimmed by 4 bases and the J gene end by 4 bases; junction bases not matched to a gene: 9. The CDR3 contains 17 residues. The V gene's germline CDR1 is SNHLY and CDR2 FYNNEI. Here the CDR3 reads CASSGTRLAGVADTQYF. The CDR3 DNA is TGTGCCAGCAGTGGCACGAGACTAGCGGGAGTGGCAGATACGCAGTATTTT.